This TCR beta chain comes out of a study of siplizumab effects on memory and regulatory T cells. The study, taken as a whole, reports: The authors mapped only a minor fraction of alloreactive clones to unstimulated subsets. The mean Treg-derived percentage of mappable alloreactive CD4+ clones was around 69% with siplizumab compared with about 28% in controls. Naive T cells were seen as more diverse than memory cells and as major alloresponse contributors.

In regard to this clone: What it binds is unknown.

Assay: immunoSEQ multiplex PCR; the TCRdb copy retains only in-frame clones and omits some. The sample has 85,000 to 130,000 clones; 85% to 95% are singletons. CDR1 and CDR2 from the germline V gene are MNHEY and SVGAGI. CDR3 length: 15 residues. The V and J ends lost 3 bases and 6 bases respectively, with 12 bases between them. This sequence originates from a human donor in good health. The chain links TRBV6-5 to TRBJ1-6, with D possibly TRBD1 on 5 matching bases. Sequenced sample: Tregs sorted from blood. Here the CDR3 DNA reads TGTGCCAGCAGTTATTTTGGTGGGACTAATTCACCCCTCCACTTT. Translated, it gives CASSYFGGTNSPLHF.